The 20 T cell receptor beta chains listed next were all sequenced from one sample in a study of quantifying T cell responses using KT2 cells. Study information: RNA was reverse transcribed with TCR alpha and beta constant-region primers.

A single-stranded UMI oligo with SP2 sequence was ligated to cDNA 3' ends. An equimolar mix of RC1.1 and RC1.2 primed the beta chain across TRBC1 and TRBC2. TCRdb re-analysed the UMI-ligation and nested PCR reads in MiXCR, keeping a single row per CDR3 protein. This sample has under 35,000 distinct CDR3 sequences, with about 9.4% found just once. The sample taken for sequencing was PBMCs spiked with cells of the T cell clone KT2. Receptor source: a human donor.

This chain links TRBV6-2 or TRBV6-3 with TRBJ1-2; no firm D call. The CDR3 extends over 15 amino acids. Per the germline V gene, CDR1 is MNHEY and CDR2 is SVGEGT. V lost 0 bases, J lost 4 bases, and 12 bases lay in between. The CDR3 is CASSYSAERIYGYTF. CDR3 coding DNA: TGTGCCAGCAGTTACTCGGCAGAGAGAATCTATGGCTACACCTTC.

This chain connects TRBV12-3 or TRBV12-4 to TRBJ2-1; D not certain. This CDR3 has 13 amino acids. Trimming took off 1 base at V and 6 bases at J, with 7 bases between the two ends. The CDR3 coding sequence is TGTGCCAGCAGTTTAGTCGACTCCAATGAGCAGTTCTTC. The encoded protein is CASSLVDSNEQFF.

By share, this clonotype ranks as medium-sized. This chain joins TRBV6-5 and TRBJ2-7; D not certain. CDR1 is MNHEY and CDR2 is SVGAGI in the germline V gene. The CDR3 spans 12 residues. The germline V and J ends were trimmed by 5 bases and 4 bases, with 9 bases remaining between them. The CDR3 DNA reads TGTGCCAGCAGTACTCTAGGGTACGAGCAGTACTTC. Protein sequence: CASSTLGYEQYF.

V is TRBV10-2 and J is TRBJ2-3, with a weak D call TRBD2 (6 bases). CDR1 and CDR2 (germline): WSHSY, SAAADI. The CDR3 extends over 15 amino acids. The V end was cut by 4 bases, the J end by 1 base, with 12 bases between. The CDR3 is CASSGGEDGTDTQYF. The CDR3 DNA reads as TGCGCCAGCAGTGGGGGGGAGGATGGCACAGATACGCAGTATTTT.

This clonotype was seen repeatedly, ten times or more. V and J are TRBV12-3 or TRBV12-4 and TRBJ2-7; D uncertain. The V end was cut by 1 base, the J end by 4 bases, with 11 bases between. CDR3 length equals 14 residues. CDR3 nucleotide sequence: TGTGCCAGCAGTTTAGGACCGCGTTCGTACGAGCAGTACTTC. The encoded protein is CASSLGPRSYEQYF.

This clonotype showed up many times. The chain couples TRBV5-6 to TRBJ2-2; 7 nucleotides match TRBD1. The CDR3 extends over 13 amino acids. V was clipped by 3 bases and J by 6 bases; unmatched bases: 2. Germline V lookup: CDR1 SGHDT, CDR2 YYEEEE. CDR3: CASSYRGAGELFF. The CDR3, as DNA: TGTGCCAGCAGCTACAGGGGTGCCGGGGAGCTGTTTTTT.

There are many counts of this clonotype. This chain uses TRBV29-1 with TRBJ1-1, with D possibly TRBD1 on 5 matching bases. Looked up from germline, CDR1 is SQVTM and CDR2 is ANQGSEA. V lost 5 bases and J 8 bases, leaving 12 bases between the germline ends. The CDR3 has 11 residues. The CDR3 DNA is TGCAGCGTTCTTGGGGGAGGGGAAGCTTTCTTT. Its translation is CSVLGGGEAFF.

This clonotype has ten or more counts. The chain joins TRBV23-1 to TRBJ2-5; 11 nucleotides line up with TRBD2. TRBV23-1 is designated an ORF whose function remains uncertain. Trimming removed 2 bases from V and 4 bases from J; junction bases left unmatched: 6. This CDR3 has 16 residues. DNA for the CDR3: TGCGCCAGCAGTCAAGATACTAGCGGGAGTCGAGAGACCCAGTACTTC. Its translation is CASSQDTSGSRETQYF.

This clonotype is medium-sized in the sample. The rearrangement uses TRBV2 and TRBJ2-3, with 7 bases matching TRBD1. The CDR3 covers 15 residues. Germline V gene data show CDR1 as SNHLY and CDR2 as FYNNEI. Trimming took 4 bases from V and 0 from J; bases not matched to a gene: 4. The chain's CDR3 is CASSAGTASTDTQYF. For the CDR3, the DNA is TGTGCCAGCAGTGCCGGGACAGCTAGCACAGATACGCAGTATTTT.

This clonotype was counted a few times. The chain employs TRBV4-1 and TRBJ1-6; 10 bases match TRBD1. The CDR3 consists of 16 residues. The germline V gene encodes CDR1 MGHRA and CDR2 YSYEKL. Losses at the gene ends were 3 bases for V and 6 bases for J; bases not matched to a gene: 5. CDR3 loop: CASSQRRDRGNSPLHF. The CDR3 DNA reads as TGCGCCAGCAGCCAGAGGCGGGACAGGGGTAATTCACCCCTCCACTTT.

The chain recombines TRBV7-2 with TRBJ1-6; D is ambiguous. V was pared by 1 base and J by 4 bases, with 14 bases between. Germline V gene lookup returns CDR1 SGHTA and CDR2 FQGNSA. CDR3 length: 17 residues. In nucleotides, the CDR3 is TGTGCCAGCAGCTTAGTTCTGGGAGGCCAGTATAATTCACCCCTCCACTTT. It is translated as CASSLVLGGQYNSPLHF.

This clonotype came up many times. The rearrangement uses TRBV11-2 and TRBJ2-7; TRBD1 agrees at 8 bases. CDR3 length equals 15 residues. Unmatched junction bases numbered 3, after V lost 0 bases and J lost 2 bases. The germline V gene has CDR1 SGHAT and CDR2 FQNNGV. This chain's CDR3 is CASSLDGTGTYEQYF. As DNA, the CDR3 is TGTGCCAGCAGCTTAGACGGGACAGGAACCTACGAGCAGTACTTC.

The chain is built from TRBV16 and TRBJ2-1; either TRBD1 or TRBD2 may supply D (5 bases each). Trimming pared 2 bases from V and 6 bases from J, leaving 11 bases between. CDR1 KGHSY and CDR2 FQNENV come from the germline V gene. The CDR3 totals 14 residues. Here the CDR3 reads CASSQRGASNEQFF. The CDR3 nucleotides read TGTGCCAGCAGCCAAAGGGGAGCTAGCAATGAGCAGTTCTTC.

This clonotype came up a few times. The rearrangement joins TRBV5-1 to TRBJ2-5; 8 nucleotides align to TRBD2. This CDR3 has 16 amino acids. Germline CDR1 SGHRS, CDR2 YFSETQ. V lost 2 bases to trimming and J lost 2 bases; unmatched junction nucleotides: 8. As DNA, the CDR3 is TGCGCCAGCAGCTTTTCGGCTAGCGGGCTTCAAGAGACCCAGTACTTC. The encoded protein is CASSFSASGLQETQYF.

Only a few counts were recorded for this clonotype. J is TRBJ2-7 and V is TRBV7-8; D is uncertain. CDR3 length: 15 residues. Trimming shortened V by 7 bases and J by 7 bases, and 23 bases separated the two germline ends. Germline assignment: CDR1 SGHVS and CDR2 FQNEAQ. CDR3 amino acids: CASNPPGSSPEEQYF. DNA for the CDR3: TGTGCCAGCAACCCCCCAGGATCCAGCCCCGAGGAGCAGTACTTC.

The chain links TRBV4-1 to TRBJ2-3; TRBD2 matches at 9 bases. The J segment lost 2 bases and the V segment lost 5 bases, leaving 17 bases of the junction unmatched. There are 19 residues in the CDR3. In germline, CDR1 is MGHRA, CDR2 YSYEKL. For the CDR3, the DNA is TGCGCCAGCAGCACCCCCGGGGGGGTAGCGGGGGCTTACACAGATACGCAGTATTTT. The encoded protein is CASSTPGGVAGAYTDTQYF.

This clonotype has just a few counts. The junction differs from germline at one of its ends, possibly a read error. The gene calls are TRBV5-1 and TRBJ1-2, with 9 bases fitting TRBD1. CDR1 is SGHRS, CDR2 YFSETQ, per germline. The CDR3 is made up of 14 amino acids. The CDR3 bases are TGCGCCAGCAGCTCAACAGGGGGCGTTCGCGCAAAGATCTTC. This gives the protein CASSSTGGVRAKIF.

The chain links TRBV20-1 to TRBJ2-1, with a tentative D call TRBD2 (6 bases). This CDR3 spans 15 amino acids. Per germline, CDR1 DFQATT and CDR2 SNEGSKA (reference sequence). Trimming stripped 0 bases from V and 9 bases from J, with 18 bases between. This chain's CDR3 is CSARDAHSPGGEQFF. The CDR3 region has the DNA TGCAGTGCTAGAGATGCGCATTCCCCCGGGGGTGAGCAGTTCTTC.

The genes are TRBV2 and TRBJ1-5; 8 nucleotides agree with TRBD1. This CDR3 has 14 amino acids. Germline loops: CDR1 SNHLY, CDR2 FYNNEI. The ends lost 4 bases at V and 2 bases at J; junction bases unmatched: 1. CDR3 bases: TGTGCCAGCAGTGCGACAGGGGGCAATCAGCCCCAGCATTTT. This gives the protein CASSATGGNQPQHF.

This clonotype has ten or more counts. The V gene is TRBV7-9, the J gene TRBJ2-3; no clear D. The CDR3 contains 15 residues. The germline V gene has CDR1 SEHNR and CDR2 FQNEAQ (reference sequence). V was clipped by 5 bases and J by 5 bases, with 17 bases between them. The CDR3 loop reads CASSPASSPRDTQYF. The CDR3 DNA reads as TGTGCCAGCAGCCCCGCTTCCTCCCCGCGAGATACGCAGTATTTT.